This record covers a single T cell receptor (beta chain). In germline, CDR1 is LNHDA, CDR2 SQIVND (reference sequence). With 8 bases removed from V and 7 bases from J, the gap between germline ends came to 23 bases. The CDR3 runs to 15 residues. The record originates from a study of blood T cell repertoires in COVID-19. Across the study: Material from acute and convalescent COVID-19 was sourced from the United States, Italy and Spain.

In the original processing: The authors estimated nucleated cell counts from reference gene primer amplification. Here immunoSEQ multiplex PCR was the method, and the copy in TCRdb shows in-frame clones only, minus some. That table supplies the V and J calls and clone size; D and trimming were determined from the DNA. The data show about 83,000 clones, approximately 80% seen once. The rearrangement links TRBV19 to TRBJ1-2; TRBD1 might be the D (5 bases). The specimen was peripheral blood. The TCR originated in a woman of 80 years or more with acute or convalescent COVID-19. CDR3 protein: CASRNQGWGGGGYTF. CDR3 in DNA: TGTGCCAGTCGAAACCAGGGTTGGGGGGGAGGTGGCTACACCTTC.